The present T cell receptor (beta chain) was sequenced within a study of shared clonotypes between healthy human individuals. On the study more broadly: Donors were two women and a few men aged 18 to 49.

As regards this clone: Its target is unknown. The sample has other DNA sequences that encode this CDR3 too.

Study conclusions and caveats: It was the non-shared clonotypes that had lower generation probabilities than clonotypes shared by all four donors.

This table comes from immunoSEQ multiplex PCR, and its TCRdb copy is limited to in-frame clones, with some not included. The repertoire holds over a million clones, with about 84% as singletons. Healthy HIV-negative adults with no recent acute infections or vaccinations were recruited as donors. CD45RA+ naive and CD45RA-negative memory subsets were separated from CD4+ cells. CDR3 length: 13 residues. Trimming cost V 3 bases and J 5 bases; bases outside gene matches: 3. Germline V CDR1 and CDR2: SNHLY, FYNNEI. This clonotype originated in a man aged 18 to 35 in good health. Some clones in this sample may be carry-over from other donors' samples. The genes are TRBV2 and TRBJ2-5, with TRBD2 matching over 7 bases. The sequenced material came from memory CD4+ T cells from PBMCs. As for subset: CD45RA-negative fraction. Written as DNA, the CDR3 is TGTGCCAGCAGTGATGTGGGGGGGGAGACCCAGTACTTC. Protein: CASSDVGGETQYF.